The 23 T cell receptor beta chains reported below all come from one sample, sequenced in a study of T cells in Graves' hyperthyroidism and ophthalmopathy (dated by TCRdb to the late 2010s). The library was made by multiplex PCR. Instrument on record: Illumina HiSeq 2000. TCR beta CDR3 regions were amplified from RNA transcripts. A first-round RT-PCR of the TCR CDR3 used the HTBI primer set with the Qiagen OneStep RT-PCR kit. The public sequencing data were trimmed at Q25 with fastp and processed into clonotypes with MiXCR by TCRdb, which kept only in-frame beta chains. Identical CDR3 protein sequences are pooled into one entry, listed with their most common genes and DNA. The sample table contains 700,000 to 850,000 distinct CDR3 sequences; only one count was recorded for 35% of them. Around 31% of the sample is taken by the ten largest. Input material: blood. The receptors originated from a woman in her forties with Graves' hyperthyroidism.

The chain combines TRBV10-2 with TRBJ2-7; D is perhaps TRBD2 (6 bases). The CDR3 runs 14 residues. The V end was cut by 5 bases, the J end by 7 bases, with 18 bases between. Germline V gives CDR1 WSHSY, CDR2 SAAADI. CDR3 DNA sequence: TGCGCCAGCAGTTGGCGGGGCGGATCGAGAGAGCAGTACTTC. This gives the protein CASSWRGGSREQYF.

The rearrangement uses TRBV9 and TRBJ1-1; D is unresolved. V was pared by 0 bases and J by 5 bases, with 11 bases between. The germline V gene encodes CDR1 SGDLS and CDR2 YYNGEE. CDR3 size: 14 residues. The CDR3 loop is CASSVALDRTEAFF. CDR3 in DNA: TGTGCCAGCAGCGTAGCCCTCGACCGGACTGAAGCTTTCTTT.

The sample holds a few counts of this clonotype. V and J are TRBV14 and TRBJ1-4; weak D call: TRBD1 (5 bases). CDR1 and CDR2 from the germline V gene are SGHDN and FVKESK. The CDR3 totals 13 residues. Trimming shortened V by 4 bases and J by 6 bases, and 9 bases separated the two germline ends. In nucleotides, the CDR3 is TGTGCCAGCAGCCGGGGCCGGGATGAAAAACTGTTTTTT. Translating it yields CASSRGRDEKLFF.

The J gene is TRBJ1-5, the V gene TRBV20-1; D is perhaps TRBD1 (6 bases). CDR1 DFQATT and CDR2 SNEGSKA come from the germline V gene (reference sequence). The V end lost 3 bases, the J end lost 8 bases, and 11 bases lay between the germline ends. The CDR3 runs 12 residues. DNA for the CDR3: TGCAGTGCTAGCACAGGGAGGGAGCCCCAGCATTTT. It translates to CSASTGREPQHF.

J is TRBJ2-1 and V is TRBV12-3 or TRBV12-4; D is unresolved. V lost 5 bases, J lost 10 bases, and 9 bases lay in between. The CDR3 is 11 residues long. The CDR3 loop reads CASSLGREQFF. The CDR3 DNA follows: TGTGCCAGCAGTCTGGGCCGGGAGCAGTTCTTC.

This clonotype came up many times. CDR3 in amino acids: CASSGRAGTNYGYTF. In DNA, the CDR3 is TGCGCCAGCAGCGGCAGGGCCGGGACTAACTATGGCTACACCTTC. The V and J genes are TRBV4-3 and TRBJ1-2; a possible D gene is TRBD1 (5 bases). Germline CDR1 and CDR2: LGHNA and YSLEER. Trimming pared 5 bases from V and 0 bases from J, leaving 13 bases between. There are 15 residues in the CDR3.

This chain uses TRBV7-3 with TRBJ1-1; 9 bases line up with TRBD1. Trimming removed 10 bases from V and 1 base from J; junction bases left unmatched: 13. CDR1 is SGHTA and CDR2 is FQGTGA in the germline V gene. The CDR3 runs to 16 residues. The DNA for the CDR3 is TGTGCCAACCTCGGATACAGGGGGCAAGGGAACACTGAAGCTTTCTTT. It codes for CANLGYRGQGNTEAFF.

Concerning this clonotype itself: A junction boundary mismatches the germline segment, possibly from a read error. The chain employs TRBV24-1 and TRBJ2-6; D is ambiguous. The V gene's germline CDR1 is KGHDR and CDR2 SFDVKD. This CDR3 has 13 residues. In DNA form, the CDR3 reads TGTGCCAGCAGTTCACTCGGCTTCAACGTCCTGACTTTC. Its translation: CASSSLGFNVLTF.

There are many counts of this clonotype. This chain joins TRBV7-2 and TRBJ1-2, with unresolved D. CDR3 length: 16 amino acids. Trimming took off 0 bases at V and 0 bases at J, with 11 bases between the two ends. Germline CDR1 reads SGHTA; CDR2 reads FQGNSA. CDR3 sequence (DNA): TGTGCCAGCAGCTTAGCCGAGACAACTGCTAACTATGGCTACACCTTC. Its translation: CASSLAETTANYGYTF. Full variable domain (remainder filled in from reference TRBV7-2 and TRBJ1-2): GAGVSQSPSNKVTEKGKDVELRCDPISGHTALYWYRQSLGQGLEFLIYFQGNSAPDKSGLPSDRFSAERTGGSVSTLTIQRTQQEDSAVYLCASSLAETTANYGYTFGSGTRLTVV.

This clonotype occurred many times. V and J are TRBV7-9 and TRBJ2-5, with D possibly matching TRBD2 (5 bases). Deletions cut 8 bases from V and 2 bases from J, with 12 bases between. This CDR3 is built from 13 residues. Germline V gives CDR1 SEHNR, CDR2 FQNEAQ (reference sequence). The CDR3, as DNA: TGTGCCAGCTGGAGGCAGGAACAAGAGACCCAGTACTTC. Translation: CASWRQEQETQYF.

On this clonotype itself: A read error may be the cause here, since a much bigger clone is one base away. The chain links TRBV11-2 to TRBJ2-7, with 12 bases lining up with TRBD1. The CDR3 is made up of 14 amino acids. Germline V gene sequence: CDR1 SGHAT, CDR2 FQNNGV. The V and J ends lost 11 bases and 6 bases, in that order; junction bases with no gene match: 11. The DNA for the CDR3 is TGTGCCGGTATCCGGGACAGGGGGCTTGGCGAGCAGTACTTC. This gives the protein CAGIRDRGLGEQYF.

On this clonotype: A much larger clone lies a single base off, so this may be a read error. This chain connects TRBV20-1 to TRBJ1-2, with D uncertain. The CDR3 consists of 13 residues. Trimming cost V 4 bases and J 7 bases, with 16 bases left between them. CDR1 and CDR2 from the germline V gene are DFQATT and SNEGSKA (reference sequence). This CDR3 is CSAMPDGVGGYTF. In DNA form, the CDR3 reads TGCAGTGCTATGCCGGACGGGGTTGGTGGCTACACCTTC.

V and J are TRBV9 and TRBJ2-7, with D hard to call. Trimming left V 0 bases short and J 2 bases short, with 9 bases between. This CDR3 has 14 residues. Germline V gene data show CDR1 as SGDLS and CDR2 as YYNGEE. CDR3 region: CASSVEDGAYEQYF. CDR3 in DNA: TGTGCCAGCAGCGTAGAGGACGGCGCCTACGAGCAGTACTTC.

Comments on this clonotype: Germline and junction disagree at one end, which may indicate a read error. V and J are TRBV7-2 and TRBJ2-2; D might be TRBD1 (7 bases). The CDR3 extends over 18 amino acids. Germline V gene lookup returns CDR1 SGHTA and CDR2 FQGNSA. In nucleotides, the CDR3 is TGCGCCAGCAGCCAAGATCGGAGGCAGGGGGGTTACACCGGGGAGCTGTTTTTT. Translating gives CASSQDRRQGGYTGELFF. Using reference TRBV7-2 and TRBJ2-2 for the parts outside the CDR3, the full variable domain is GAGVSQSPSNKVTEKGKDVELRCDPISGHTALYWYRQSLGQGLEFLIYFQGNSAPDKSGLPSDRFSAERTGGSVSTLTIQRTQQEDSAVYLCASSQDRRQGGYTGELFFGEGSRLTVL.

The chain employs TRBV24-1 and TRBJ2-2; TRBD1 aligns across 7 bases. The CDR3 totals 14 residues. The V and J ends lost 4 bases and 7 bases, in that order; junction bases with no gene match: 5. Germline loops: CDR1 KGHDR, CDR2 SFDVKD. The CDR3 is CATSETGYIGELFF. The DNA of the CDR3 is TGTGCCACCAGTGAGACAGGGTATATCGGGGAGCTGTTTTTT.

Ten or more counts support this clonotype. The rearrangement uses TRBV7-8 and TRBJ1-6; 8 bases map to TRBD1. CDR3 length: 14 residues. Germline assignment: CDR1 SGHVS and CDR2 FQNEAQ. Trimming cost V 5 bases and J 11 bases; bases outside gene matches: 8. The CDR3 here is CASSPQGATAPLHF. The DNA for the CDR3 is TGTGCCAGCAGCCCGCAGGGGGCAACTGCACCCCTCCACTTT. Filled out from reference TRBV7-8 and TRBJ1-6, the complete variable domain reads GAGVSQSPRYKVAKRGQDVALRCDPISGHVSLFWYQQALGQGPEFLTYFQNEAQLDKSGLPSDRFFAERPEGSVSTLKIQRTQQEDSAVYLCASSPQGATAPLHFGNGTRLTVT.

This clonotype was seen more than once but under ten times. The chain carries TRBV12-3 or TRBV12-4 and TRBJ1-5; D may be TRBD1 (6 bases). Trimming removed 3 bases from V and 0 bases from J, with 12 bases in between. The CDR3 is made up of 16 amino acids. The CDR3 coding sequence is TGTGCCAGCAGTTTGGACAGCTCCCATAGCAATCAGCCCCAGCATTTT. This sequence encodes CASSLDSSHSNQPQHF.

The chain carries TRBV2 and TRBJ2-7; D not resolved. The CDR3 covers 14 residues. Germline values: CDR1 SNHLY, CDR2 FYNNEI. Trimming took 3 bases from V and 0 from J, leaving 9 bases between them. CDR3 DNA: TGTGCCAGCAGTGAGATACGGAACTCCTACGAGCAGTACTTC. Translated: CASSEIRNSYEQYF. The complete variable domain, with remaining parts taken from reference TRBV2 and TRBJ2-7, reads EPEVTQTPSHQVTQMGQEVILRCVPISNHLYFYWYRQILGQKVEFLVSFYNNEISEKSEIFDDQFSVERPDGSNFTLKIRSTKLEDSAMYFCASSEIRNSYEQYFGPGTRLTVT.

This clonotype occurred many times. The rearrangement joins TRBV19 to TRBJ1-2; D is undetermined. This CDR3 is 14 amino acids long. Germline CDR1 and CDR2: LNHDA and SQIVND (reference sequence). With 0 bases removed from V and 4 bases from J, the gap between germline ends came to 9 bases. The CDR3 sequence: CASSIESRGYGYTF. CDR3 DNA sequence: TGTGCCAGTAGTATAGAGAGTCGGGGCTATGGCTACACCTTC. The full variable domain, in which reference TRBV19 and TRBJ1-2 provide the parts outside the CDR3, is DGGITQSPKYLFRKEGQNVTLSCEQNLNHDAMYWYRQDPGQGLRLIYYSQIVNDFQKGDIAEGYSVSREKKESFPLTVTSAQKNPTAFYLCASSIESRGYGYTFGSGTRLTVV.

V usage is TRBV7-7 and J usage is TRBJ2-5, with 7 bases lining up with TRBD2. From germline, CDR1 is SSHAT and CDR2 FNYEAQ (reference sequence). This CDR3 region has 13 residues. The CDR3 protein is CAAAGSGEETQYF. Here the CDR3 DNA reads TGTGCAGCGGCGGGAAGCGGGGAGGAGACCCAGTACTTC.

In the case of this clonotype: This may stem from a read error, because a much larger clone lies one nucleotide away. No conserved phenylalanine or tryptophan ends this CDR3, so it is likely a read error. This sequence joins TRBV12-3 or TRBV12-4 and TRBJ1-6, with no clear D. CDR3 length: 14 amino acids. Written as DNA, the CDR3 is TGTGCTAGTTCTACGAGCTCCTATAATTCACCCCTCCACCTT. It specifies CASSTSSYNSPLHL.

Only a few counts were recorded for this clonotype. This chain links TRBV4-3 with TRBJ2-7; 9 nucleotides line up with TRBD2. The CDR3 is made up of 16 amino acids. V shed 0 bases, J shed 4 bases, and the junction held 7 bases outside the gene matches. The germline V gene encodes CDR1 LGHNA and CDR2 YSLEER. For the CDR3, the DNA is TGCGCCAGCAGCCAAGATGGCGGGAGGGCCTCATACGAGCAGTACTTC. It codes for CASSQDGGRASYEQYF.

This clonotype was seen more than once but under ten times. This could be a read error, since a much larger clone is one nucleotide away. V and J are TRBV7-9 and TRBJ2-7; 14 positions agree with TRBD2. This CDR3 is built from 15 residues. Germline V gene sequence: CDR1 SEHNR, CDR2 FQNEAQ (reference sequence). The CDR3 nucleotides read TGTGCCGGCAGCCCGGGACTAGCGGGGGTTTACGAGCAGTACTTC. Amino acid sequence: CAGSPGLAGVYEQYF.